The rows below give T cell receptor beta chains drawn from one sample of a study of PD-L1 blockade in urothelial cancer. Only in-frame clones appear in the TCRdb table, and some are missing; sequencing was by immunoSEQ multiplex PCR. The profile shows 40,000 to 45,000 clones, approximately 81% of them singletons. This specimen was PBMCs, taken around atezolizumab (anti-PD-L1) treatment. The source of these receptors is a man between 65 and 80 years old with urothelial cancer. CDR3s include the opening cysteine and the closing phenylalanine or tryptophan. A D gene is named only where the DNA matches it firmly. For some rows the clone size is stated as once, few or many, or as a class when expanded; others skip it.

D: TRBD2; size: .; J: TRBJ2-7; V: TRBV2; DNA: TGTGCCAGCAGCAAACTAGCGGGAGCAAACGAGCAGTACTTC; CDR3: CASSKLAGANEQYF
D: TRBD2; size: .; J: TRBJ2-7; V: TRBV11-2; DNA: TGTGCCAGCAGCTTAGAAAGGCGGGAGTTCGACGAGCAGTACTTC; CDR3: CASSLERREFDEQYF
D: .; size: .; J: TRBJ1-2; V: TRBV14; DNA: TGTGCCAGCAGCCAGGACAGCTATGGCTACACCTTC; CDR3: CASSQDSYGYTF
D: .; size: .; J: TRBJ1-5; V: TRBV1; DNA: TGCACCAGCAGCAGACAGGATAGCAATCAGCCCCAGCATTTT; CDR3: CTSSRQDSNQPQHF
D: TRBD2; size: .; J: TRBJ2-5; V: TRBV5-1; DNA: TGCGCCAGCAGCTCTCAGACTAGCCGGGCTACCCAGTACTTC; CDR3: CASSSQTSRATQYF
D: TRBD1; size: .; J: TRBJ2-7; V: TRBV5-1; DNA: TGCGCCAGCAGCTCCCGGCCGGGACAGGGGGCTGAAGAGCAGTACTTC; CDR3: CASSSRPGQGAEEQYF
D: .; size: .; J: TRBJ2-2; V: TRBV5-4; DNA: TGTGCCAGCAGAGCTACAGGGCACGGGGAGCTGTTTTTT; CDR3: CASRATGHGELFF
D: TRBD1; size: .; J: TRBJ1-4; V: TRBV30; DNA: TGTGCCTGGGGGGACAGGGGTGAAAAACTGTTTTTT; CDR3: CAWGDRGEKLFF
D: TRBD2; size: .; J: TRBJ2-7; V: TRBV28; DNA: TGTGCCAGCAGGGGGACCGACAGCCTTTCACTAGCGCAAGACTACGAGCAGTACTTC; CDR3: CASRGTDSLSLAQDYEQYF
D: .; size: .; J: TRBJ2-7; V: TRBV5-1; DNA: TGCGCCAGCAGCTTGGGCCACAGCTCCTACGAGCAGTACTTC; CDR3: CASSLGHSSYEQYF
D: TRBD2; size: .; J: TRBJ2-5; V: TRBV18; DNA: TGTGCCAGCTCACCAGGGACTAGAGTCGGCCAAGAGACCCAGTACTTC; CDR3: CASSPGTRVGQETQYF
D: TRBD2; size: .; J: TRBJ2-1; V: TRBV9; DNA: TGTGCCAGCAGCGTAGGTAGCGGGAACGTCTATGAGCAGTTCTTC; CDR3: CASSVGSGNVYEQFF
D: TRBD2; size: .; J: TRBJ2-1; V: TRBV2; DNA: TGTGCCAGCAGGGCGGGACTAGTATCCAATGAGCAGTTCTTC; CDR3: CASRAGLVSNEQFF
D: .; size: .; J: TRBJ2-1; V: TRBV29-1; DNA: TGCAGCGGGACTAACTCCTACAATGAGCAGTTCTTC; CDR3: CSGTNSYNEQFF
D: .; size: .; J: TRBJ1-1; V: TRBV9; DNA: TGTGCCAGCAGCCCGACAGGCCTGAACACTGAAGCTTTCTTT; CDR3: CASSPTGLNTEAFF
D: TRBD2; size: .; J: TRBJ2-7; V: TRBV10-3; DNA: TGTGCCAGCCGGGCCGGAACTAGCGGGGTCTACGAGCAGTACTTC; CDR3: CASRAGTSGVYEQYF
D: .; size: .; J: TRBJ1-1; V: TRBV7-2; DNA: TGTGCCAGCACCCTGAGCGGGGACACTGAAGCTTTCTTT; CDR3: CASTLSGDTEAFF
D: .; size: once; J: TRBJ1-4; V: TRBV18; DNA: TGTGCCAGCTCACCACCGGTCGGTAATGAAAAACTGTTTTTT; CDR3: CASSPPVGNEKLFF
D: TRBD2; size: .; J: TRBJ2-1; V: TRBV11-3; DNA: TGTGCCAGCAGCTTAGAAACTAGCGGGCGGGGAAATGAGCAGTTCTTC; CDR3: CASSLETSGRGNEQFF
D: TRBD2; size: .; J: TRBJ2-5; V: TRBV2; DNA: TGTGCCAGCAGCCGACTAGCGGGGAACCAAGAGACCCAGTACTTC; CDR3: CASSRLAGNQETQYF
D: TRBD2; size: .; J: TRBJ2-1; V: TRBV14; DNA: TGTGCCAGCAGCCCGACTAGCGCATACAATGAGCAGTTCTTC; CDR3: CASSPTSAYNEQFF
D: .; size: .; J: TRBJ2-5; V: TRBV18; DNA: TGTGCCAGCTCACCAGGGGGGGCTGTTCGCCAAGAGACCCAGTACTTC; CDR3: CASSPGGAVRQETQYF
D: .; size: .; J: TRBJ2-1; V: TRBV7-2; DNA: TGTGCCAGCAGCTTAGCGCCGGGTGAGGTCCCGTTCTTC; CDR3: CASSLAPGEVPFF
D: .; size: .; J: TRBJ1-5; V: TRBV6-5; DNA: TGTGCCAGCAGAGCAAAACAGGGATCCAATCAGCCCCAGCATTTT; CDR3: CASRAKQGSNQPQHF
D: .; size: .; J: TRBJ1-3; V: TRBV19; DNA: TGTGCCACAGAAACAGGGCCTGGAAACACCATATATTTT; CDR3: CATETGPGNTIYF
D: .; size: .; J: TRBJ2-7; V: TRBV29-1; DNA: TGCAGCGTTGAACTTACTAGCACGGGAGAGCAGTACTTC; CDR3: CSVELTSTGEQYF
D: .; size: .; J: TRBJ1-2; V: TRBV5-1; DNA: TGCGCCAGCAGCTTCGCAGGGATTAACTATGGCTACACCTTC; CDR3: CASSFAGINYGYTF
D: TRBD1; size: .; J: TRBJ1-2; V: TRBV30; DNA: TGTGCCTGGAGCTCCGACAGGGTTGTTGGCTACACCTTC; CDR3: CAWSSDRVVGYTF
D: .; size: once; J: TRBJ2-1; V: TRBV27; DNA: TGTGCCAGCAGTCCATCCTACAATGAGCAGTTCTTC; CDR3: CASSPSYNEQFF
D: TRBD2; size: .; J: TRBJ2-2; V: TRBV18; DNA: TGTGCCAGCTCACCACCGACTAGCACGGTGACCGGGGAGCTGTTTTTT; CDR3: CASSPPTSTVTGELFF
D: TRBD2; size: .; J: TRBJ2-1; V: TRBV4-1; DNA: TGCGCCAGCAGCCAAGATTGGCTAGCGGGAGTCGGAAACTACAATGAGCAGTTCTTC; CDR3: CASSQDWLAGVGNYNEQFF
D: .; size: .; J: TRBJ1-2; V: TRBV6-6; DNA: TGTGCCAGCAGTTCGCAGGGAAGGAGTGTCTATGGCTACACCTTC; CDR3: CASSSQGRSVYGYTF
D: TRBD1; size: .; J: TRBJ2-5; V: TRBV5-1; DNA: TGCGCCAGCAGCTTGGGGGGGACAGGGAAAGAGACCCAGTACTTC; CDR3: CASSLGGTGKETQYF
D: .; size: once; J: TRBJ2-5; V: TRBV18; DNA: TGTGCCAGCTCACCCGGAGAGACCCAGTACTTC; CDR3: CASSPGETQYF
D: .; size: .; J: TRBJ2-1; V: TRBV19; DNA: TGTGCCAGTAGTATCTCCGGGTCCTACAATGAGCAGTTCTTC; CDR3: CASSISGSYNEQFF
D: .; size: .; J: TRBJ2-5; V: TRBV28; DNA: TGTGCCAGCAGTTCCTCCCATAGCGGAGGTCCGGAGACCCAGTACTTC; CDR3: CASSSSHSGGPETQYF
D: TRBD2; size: .; J: TRBJ2-1; V: TRBV7-2; DNA: TGTGCCAGCAGCGCGACTAGCGCTTACAATGAGCAGTTCTTC; CDR3: CASSATSAYNEQFF
D: .; size: .; J: TRBJ1-1; V: TRBV30; DNA: TGTGCCTGGAGTGCACTACTACAGGGTAACACTGAAGCTTTCTTT; CDR3: CAWSALLQGNTEAFF
D: .; size: .; J: TRBJ1-2; V: TRBV5-5; DNA: TGTGCCAGCAGCTTTGTCTCCGGGGCCCCGCGGGGACTTAACTATGGCTACACCTTC; CDR3: CASSFVSGAPRGLNYGYTF
D: .; size: .; J: TRBJ2-5; V: TRBV11-2; DNA: TGTGCCAGCAGCCAAGCGAGAGAGACCCAGTACTTC; CDR3: CASSQARETQYF
D: .; size: .; J: TRBJ2-7; V: TRBV6-9; DNA: TGTGCCAGCATCACGGGTAGGTACGAGCAGTACTTC; CDR3: CASITGRYEQYF
D: TRBD1; size: .; J: TRBJ2-7; V: TRBV10-2; DNA: TGCGCCAGCAGCGTCGGACAGGGTTATAGCGAGCAGTACTTC; CDR3: CASSVGQGYSEQYF
D: .; size: .; J: TRBJ2-1; V: TRBV20-1; DNA: TGCAGTGCTAGCACAAATAATGAGCAGTTCTTC; CDR3: CSASTNNEQFF
D: TRBD2; size: few; J: TRBJ2-3; V: TRBV7-2; DNA: TGTGCCAGCAGCTCTACTAGCGGGAGGCCCACAGATACGCAGTATTTT; CDR3: CASSSTSGRPTDTQYF
D: .; size: .; J: TRBJ2-3; V: TRBV10-3; DNA: TGTGCCATCTCCCAGACTACCAGACTCACAGATACGCAGTATTTT; CDR3: CAISQTTRLTDTQYF
D: .; size: .; J: TRBJ2-1; V: TRBV11-2; DNA: TGTGCCAGCAGCTTAGTTCCCACTCCCTACAATGAGCAGTTCTTC; CDR3: CASSLVPTPYNEQFF
D: .; size: once; J: TRBJ2-3; V: TRBV19; DNA: TGTGCCAGTAGTATAGGGGCGCCAGATACGCAGTATTTT; CDR3: CASSIGAPDTQYF
D: TRBD1; size: .; J: TRBJ2-7; V: TRBV14; DNA: TGTGCCAGCAGCCAGGTCCAAACCGGGACAGGGTGGTACGAGCAGTACTTC; CDR3: CASSQVQTGTGWYEQYF
D: .; size: .; J: TRBJ1-1; V: TRBV6-1; DNA: TGTGCCAGCAGTGAACTGAGGATGAACACTGAAGCTTTCTTT; CDR3: CASSELRMNTEAFF
D: .; size: .; J: TRBJ2-2; V: TRBV6-4; DNA: TGTGCCAGCAGTGAATCGGCGAGGCCCGGGGAGCTGTTTTTT; CDR3: CASSESARPGELFF
D: TRBD1; size: .; J: TRBJ2-6; V: TRBV10-2; DNA: TGCGCCAGCAGAGTTAAAACAGGGGGCGCTGACGCTGGGGCCAACGTCCTGACTTTC; CDR3: CASRVKTGGADAGANVLTF
D: .; size: once; J: TRBJ2-3; V: TRBV15; DNA: TGTGCCACCAGCAGAAACCGACTAGCAGATACGCAGTATTTT; CDR3: CATSRNRLADTQYF
D: TRBD1; size: .; J: TRBJ2-5; V: TRBV5-6; DNA: TGTGCCAGCAGCTTACGGACAGGGGCCACTGGAGAGACCCAGTACTTC; CDR3: CASSLRTGATGETQYF
D: TRBD1; size: .; J: TRBJ2-3; V: TRBV29-1; DNA: TGCAGCGTTGATCGGACAGGTGCGGAAGATACGCAGTATTTT; CDR3: CSVDRTGAEDTQYF
D: .; size: .; J: TRBJ1-4; V: TRBV21-1; DNA: TGTGCCAGCAACCATTGGACAGGTGGTAATGAAAAACTGTTTTTT; CDR3: CASNHWTGGNEKLFF
D: .; size: medium-sized; J: TRBJ2-7; V: TRBV2; DNA: TGTGCCAGCAGTGTCAGCTCCTACGAGCAGTACTTC; CDR3: CASSVSSYEQYF
D: .; size: medium-sized; J: TRBJ1-5; V: TRBV14; DNA: TGTGCCAGCAGCCAAGAGGGAGATCAGCCCCAGCATTTT; CDR3: CASSQEGDQPQHF